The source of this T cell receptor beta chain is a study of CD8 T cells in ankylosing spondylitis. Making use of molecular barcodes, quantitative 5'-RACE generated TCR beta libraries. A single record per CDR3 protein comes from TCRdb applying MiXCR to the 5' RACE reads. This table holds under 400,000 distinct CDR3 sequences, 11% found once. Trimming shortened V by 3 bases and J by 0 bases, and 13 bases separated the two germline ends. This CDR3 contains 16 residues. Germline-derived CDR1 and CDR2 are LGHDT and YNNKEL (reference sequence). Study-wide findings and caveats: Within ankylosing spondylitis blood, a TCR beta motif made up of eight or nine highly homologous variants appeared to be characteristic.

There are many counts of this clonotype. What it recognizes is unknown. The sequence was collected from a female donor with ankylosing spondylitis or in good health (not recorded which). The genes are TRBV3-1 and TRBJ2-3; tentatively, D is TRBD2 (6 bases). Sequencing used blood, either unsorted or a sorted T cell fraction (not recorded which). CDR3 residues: CASSQRGSASTDTQYF. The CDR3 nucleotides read TGTGCCAGCAGCCAGCGGGGATCGGCTAGCACAGATACGCAGTATTTT.